This TCR beta chain comes out of a study of blood T cell repertoires in COVID-19. Original methodology: Researchers report that nucleated cell counts were estimated from reference gene primer amplification. Assay used: immunoSEQ multiplex PCR; TCRdb lists only in-frame clones, some missing. That table gives V, J and clone size, and the DNA gave D and trimming. The sample has 250,000 or so clones; approximately 78% are singletons. This sequence originates from a woman aged 18-29 years with acute or convalescent COVID-19. Sequenced: peripheral blood.

CDR3 coding DNA: TGTGCCAGCTCACCGATAGAAGGGACTAGCGGGAGTTCAGATACGCAGTATTTT. Translation: CASSPIEGTSGSSDTQYF. This chain links TRBV18 with TRBJ2-3; 14 nucleotides align to TRBD2. Germline CDR1 reads KGHSH; CDR2 reads LQKENI. This CDR3 spans 18 amino acids. V was pared by 3 bases and J by 4 bases, with 9 bases of the junction left unmatched.